This T cell receptor beta chain was sequenced in a study of monozygotic twins with inflammatory bowel disease. TCRdb reanalyzed the 5' RACE reads, giving one entry per CDR3 protein sequence and no DNA. Reported are a few hundred thousand distinct CDR3 sequences; the ten largest clones contain around 2.4%. Sequenced material: blood. The TCR originated in a human donor with ulcerative colitis or Crohn's disease, or a healthy co-twin of an affected twin (not recorded which).

CDR3 in amino acids: CASNAGLETQYF. The chain couples TRBV6-6 to TRBJ2-5; the D gene TCRdb calls, TRBD2, cannot be checked with no DNA. The CDR3 sequence is 12 residues long. CDR1 is MNHNY, CDR2 SVGAGI, per germline (reference sequence).